This T cell receptor (beta chain) was identified during a study of blood T cells in healthy people across ages. The use of a sample-barcoded 5' primer and a J-beta primer mix characterized a second PCR of about 7 to 12 cycles. TCRdb re-called the 5' RACE reads with MiXCR, one entry per CDR3 protein. Of roughly 800,000 distinct CDR3 sequences in the sample, roughly 26% were seen once. V gave up 7 bases and J gave up 7 bases, with 16 bases separating them. CDR3 length: 14 residues. These data also featured in a second study, about T cells of mothers and their children.

The TCR was taken from a boy younger than 18 in good health. Sequenced sample: blood. V usage is TRBV12-3 or TRBV12-4 and J usage is TRBJ2-2; D is ambiguous. The CDR3 protein is CASTPVSQVGELFF. CDR3 nucleotides: TGTGCCAGCACCCCGGTCTCTCAGGTCGGGGAGCTGTTTTTT.